Here is one T cell receptor beta chain with its context. Profiling relied on immunoSEQ multiplex PCR, and the TCRdb table lists in-frame clones only, not all of them. The repertoire holds 65,000 to 90,000 clones, with just over 90% as singletons. This record belongs to a study of technical replicates of blood from a few donors. Trimming took off 3 bases at V and 4 bases at J, with 7 bases between the two ends. This CDR3 spans 13 amino acids. Germline values: CDR1 LNHDA, CDR2 SQIVND (reference sequence). The material sequenced was T cells isolated from PBMCs. The rearrangement links TRBV19 to TRBJ2-1; possibly TRBD1 for D (5 bases). The source is a human donor in good health. CDR3: CASSIQGYNEQFF. The CDR3 nucleotides are TGTGCCAGTAGTATTCAGGGATACAATGAGCAGTTCTTC.